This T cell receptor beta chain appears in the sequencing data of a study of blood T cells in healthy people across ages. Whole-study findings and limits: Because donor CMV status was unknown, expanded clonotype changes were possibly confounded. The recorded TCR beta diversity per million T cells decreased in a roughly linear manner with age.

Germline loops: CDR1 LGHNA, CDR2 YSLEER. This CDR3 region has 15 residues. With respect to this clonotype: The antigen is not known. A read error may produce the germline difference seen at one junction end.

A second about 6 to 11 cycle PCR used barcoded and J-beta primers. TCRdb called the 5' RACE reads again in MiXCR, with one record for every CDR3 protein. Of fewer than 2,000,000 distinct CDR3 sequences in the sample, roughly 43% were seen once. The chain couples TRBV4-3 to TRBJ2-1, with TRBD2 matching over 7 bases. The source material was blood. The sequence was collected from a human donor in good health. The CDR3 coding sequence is TGCGCCAGCAGCCTGACTAGCTCGGGCTACGATGAGCAGTTCTTC. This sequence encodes CASSLTSSGYDEQFF.